This T cell receptor beta chain came from a study of stem cell transplantation in POMP-related autoinflammatory disease. The V gene end was trimmed by 2 bases and the J gene end by 4 bases; junction bases not matched to a gene: 22. The CDR3 runs to 21 residues. The germline CDR1 and CDR2 sequences are MGHRA and YSYEKL. This table comes from immunoSEQ multiplex PCR, and its TCRdb copy is limited to in-frame clones, with some not included. The sample records around 26,000 clones, 75% to 85% being singletons. This clonotype originated in a human donor with POMP-related autoinflammation and immune dysregulation (PRAID). The V gene is TRBV4-1, the J gene TRBJ2-1; 8 nucleotides agree with TRBD2. Sample: CD4+ T cells from PBMCs, taken before stem cell transplantation. CDR3 loop: CASSQSLARGWGAGAYNEQFF. Written as DNA, the CDR3 is TGCGCCAGCAGCCAAAGCCTGGCGAGGGGGTGGGGAGCGGGGGCTTACAATGAGCAGTTCTTC.